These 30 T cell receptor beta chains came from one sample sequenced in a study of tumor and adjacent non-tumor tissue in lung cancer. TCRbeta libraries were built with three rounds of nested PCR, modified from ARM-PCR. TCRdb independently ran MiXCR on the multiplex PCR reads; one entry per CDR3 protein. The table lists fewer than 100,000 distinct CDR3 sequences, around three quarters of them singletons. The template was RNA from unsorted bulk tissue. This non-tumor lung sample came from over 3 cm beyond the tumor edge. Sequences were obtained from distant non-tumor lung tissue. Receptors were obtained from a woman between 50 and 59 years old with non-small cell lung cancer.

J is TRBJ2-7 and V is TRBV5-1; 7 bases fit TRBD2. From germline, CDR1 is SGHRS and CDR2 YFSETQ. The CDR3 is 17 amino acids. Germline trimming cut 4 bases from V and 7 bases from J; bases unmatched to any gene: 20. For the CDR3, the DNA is TGCGCCAGCAGCCCGGTTGGATTCGGGGTTCGGGACTATGAGCAGTACTTC. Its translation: CASSPVGFGVRDYEQYF. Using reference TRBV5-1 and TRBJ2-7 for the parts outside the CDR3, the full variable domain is KAGVTQTPRYLIKTRGQQVTLSCSPISGHRSVSWYQQTPGQGLQFLFEYFSETQRNKGNFPGRFSGRQFSNSRSEMNVSTLELGDSALYLCASSPVGFGVRDYEQYFGPGTRLTVT.

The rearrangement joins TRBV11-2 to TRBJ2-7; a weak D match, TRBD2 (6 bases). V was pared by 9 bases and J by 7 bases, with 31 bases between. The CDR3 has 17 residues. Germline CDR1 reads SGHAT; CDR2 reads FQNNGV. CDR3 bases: TGTGCCAGTAGCCCCCGGACTAACGGGAGCGCATTGTGGGAGCAGTACTTC. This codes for CASSPRTNGSALWEQYF.

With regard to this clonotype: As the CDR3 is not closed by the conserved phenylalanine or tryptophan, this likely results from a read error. The CDR3 loop is CASSYGRQGADTEAFN. CDR3 bases: TGTGCCAGCAGTTACGGGAGACAGGGGGCGGACACTGAAGCTTTCAAT. The gene calls are TRBV6-2 or TRBV6-3 and TRBJ1-1, with TRBD1 identical over 10 bases. The CDR3 spans 16 residues. CDR1 is MNHEY and CDR2 is SVGEGT in the germline V gene. The V gene end was trimmed by 2 bases and the J gene end by 3 bases; junction bases not matched to a gene: 6.

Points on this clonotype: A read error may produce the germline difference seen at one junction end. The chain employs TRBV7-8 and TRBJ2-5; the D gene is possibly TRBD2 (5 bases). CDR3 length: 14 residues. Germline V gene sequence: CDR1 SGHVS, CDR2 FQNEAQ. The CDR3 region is CVSSPLGVQETQHF. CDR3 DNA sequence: TGTGTCAGCAGCCCCCTCGGGGTGCAAGAGACCCAGCACTTC.

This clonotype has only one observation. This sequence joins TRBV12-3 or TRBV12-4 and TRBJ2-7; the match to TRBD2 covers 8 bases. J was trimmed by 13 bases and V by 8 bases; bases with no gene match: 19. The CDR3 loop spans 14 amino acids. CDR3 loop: CASCSAGTSGVFYF. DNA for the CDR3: TGTGCCAGCTGTTCCGCCGGGACTAGTGGTGTCTTTTACTTC.

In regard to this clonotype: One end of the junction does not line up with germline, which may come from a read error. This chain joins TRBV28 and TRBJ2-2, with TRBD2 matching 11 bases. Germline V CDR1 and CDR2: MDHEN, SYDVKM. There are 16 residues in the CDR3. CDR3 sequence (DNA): TGTGCCAGCACCGCTCGAGGACTAGCGGGCACCGGGGTGCTGTATTTT. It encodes CASTARGLAGTGVLYF.

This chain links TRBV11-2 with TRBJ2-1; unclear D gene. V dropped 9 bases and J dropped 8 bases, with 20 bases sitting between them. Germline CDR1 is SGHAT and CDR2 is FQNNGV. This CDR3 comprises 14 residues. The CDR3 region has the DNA TGTGCCAGTAGCCTAGAGGTGGCCAGTTATGAGCAGTTCTTC. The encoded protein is CASSLEVASYEQFF.

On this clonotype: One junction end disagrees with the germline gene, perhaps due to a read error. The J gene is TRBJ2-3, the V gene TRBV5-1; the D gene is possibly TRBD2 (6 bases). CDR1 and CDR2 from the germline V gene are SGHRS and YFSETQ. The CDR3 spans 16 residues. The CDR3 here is CARTTAGSPSTDAQYF. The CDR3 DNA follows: TGCGCCAGGACTACCGCGGGATCCCCTAGCACAGATGCGCAGTATTTT.

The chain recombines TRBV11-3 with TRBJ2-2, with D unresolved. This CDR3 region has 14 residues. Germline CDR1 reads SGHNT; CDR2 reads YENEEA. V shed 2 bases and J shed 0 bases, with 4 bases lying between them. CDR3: CASSLIPNTGELFF. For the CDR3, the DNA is TGTGCCAGCAGCTTAATTCCGAACACCGGGGAGCTGTTTTTT. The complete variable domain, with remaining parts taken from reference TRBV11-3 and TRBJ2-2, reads EAGVVQSPRYKIIEKKQPVAFWCNPISGHNTLYWYLQNLGQGPELLIRYENEEAVDDSQLPKDRFSAERLKGVDSTLKIQPAELGDSAVYLCASSLIPNTGELFFGEGSRLTVL.

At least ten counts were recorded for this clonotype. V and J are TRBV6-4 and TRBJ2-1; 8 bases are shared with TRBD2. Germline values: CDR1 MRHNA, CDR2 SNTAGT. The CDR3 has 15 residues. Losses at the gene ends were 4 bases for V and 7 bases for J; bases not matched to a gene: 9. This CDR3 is CASSGNSGNLNEQFF. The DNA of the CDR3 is TGTGCCAGCAGTGGTAATAGCGGGAATCTAAATGAGCAGTTCTTC.

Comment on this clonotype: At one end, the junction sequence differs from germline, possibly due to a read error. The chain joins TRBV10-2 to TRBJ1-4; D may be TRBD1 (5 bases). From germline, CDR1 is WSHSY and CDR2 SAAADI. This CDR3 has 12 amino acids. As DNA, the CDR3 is TGCGCCAACGGCCGACAGAATGAGAGACTGGTTTTT. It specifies CANGRQNERLVF.

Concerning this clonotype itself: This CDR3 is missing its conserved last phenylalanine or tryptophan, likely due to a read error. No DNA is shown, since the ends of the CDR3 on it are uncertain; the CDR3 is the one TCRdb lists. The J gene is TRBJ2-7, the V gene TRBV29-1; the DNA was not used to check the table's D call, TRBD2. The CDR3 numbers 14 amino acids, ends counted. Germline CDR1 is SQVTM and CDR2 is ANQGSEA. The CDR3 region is CSFISGRAIHEQYL.

CDR3 nucleotide sequence: TGTGCCAGCAATGCGGACGGGAGCTCATACAATGAGCAGTTCTTC. Its protein is CASNADGSSYNEQFF. This chain connects TRBV2 to TRBJ2-1, with D maybe TRBD2 (6 bases). The germline V gene encodes CDR1 SNHLY and CDR2 FYNNEI. Trimming removed 7 bases at V and 4 bases at J, with 17 bases between. The CDR3 is made up of 15 amino acids.

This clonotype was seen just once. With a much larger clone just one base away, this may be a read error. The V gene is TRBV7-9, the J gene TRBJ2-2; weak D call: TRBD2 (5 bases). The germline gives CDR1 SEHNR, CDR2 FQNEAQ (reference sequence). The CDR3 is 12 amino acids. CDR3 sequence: CASSSYTGDLFF. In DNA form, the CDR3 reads TGTGCCAGCAGCTCCTACACCGGGGATCTGTTTTTT.

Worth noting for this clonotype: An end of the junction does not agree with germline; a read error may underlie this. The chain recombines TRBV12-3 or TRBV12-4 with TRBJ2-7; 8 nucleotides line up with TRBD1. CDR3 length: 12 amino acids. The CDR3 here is CASITGGSEQYF. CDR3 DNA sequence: TGTGCCAGCATCACAGGGGGTAGCGAGCAGTATTTC.

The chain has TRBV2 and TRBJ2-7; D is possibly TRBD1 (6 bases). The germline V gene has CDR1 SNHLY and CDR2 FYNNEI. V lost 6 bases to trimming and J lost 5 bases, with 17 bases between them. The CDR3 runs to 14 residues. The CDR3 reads CASSPMGTFHEQYF. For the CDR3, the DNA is TGTGCCAGCAGCCCGATGGGGACATTCCACGAGCAGTACTTC.

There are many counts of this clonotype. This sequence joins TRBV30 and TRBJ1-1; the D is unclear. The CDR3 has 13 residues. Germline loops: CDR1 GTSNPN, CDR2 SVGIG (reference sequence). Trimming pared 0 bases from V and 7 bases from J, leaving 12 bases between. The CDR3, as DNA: TGTGCCTGGAGTGTTAGGCCCACCCTTGAAGCTTTCTTT. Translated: CAWSVRPTLEAFF.

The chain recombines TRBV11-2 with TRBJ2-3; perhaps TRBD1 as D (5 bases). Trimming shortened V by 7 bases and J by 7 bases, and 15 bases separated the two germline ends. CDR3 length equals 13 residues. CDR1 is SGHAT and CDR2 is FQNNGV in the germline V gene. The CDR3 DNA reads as TGTGCCAGCACCTCAGGGTCGGAGTATACGCAGTATTTT. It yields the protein CASTSGSEYTQYF.

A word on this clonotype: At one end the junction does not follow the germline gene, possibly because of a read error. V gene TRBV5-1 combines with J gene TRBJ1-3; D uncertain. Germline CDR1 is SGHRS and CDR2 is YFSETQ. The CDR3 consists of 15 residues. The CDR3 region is CTSSPLGGGGDTIYF. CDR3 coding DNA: TGCACCAGCAGCCCGCTGGGAGGTGGTGGAGACACCATATATTTT. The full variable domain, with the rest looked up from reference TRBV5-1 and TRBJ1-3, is KAGVTQTPRYLIKTRGQQVTLSCSPISGHRSVSWYQQTPGQGLQFLFEYFSETQRNKGNFPGRFSGRQFSNSRSEMNVSTLELGDSALYLCTSSPLGGGGDTIYFGEGSWLTVV.

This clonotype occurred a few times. This CDR3 reads CSVKDGSRGETQYF. In nucleotides, the CDR3 is TGCAGCGTCAAAGATGGTTCGCGGGGAGAGACCCAGTACTTC. This chain connects TRBV29-1 to TRBJ2-5; D is possibly TRBD2 (6 bases). V was pared by 6 bases and J by 4 bases, with 18 bases between. The germline V gene encodes CDR1 SQVTM and CDR2 ANQGSEA. This CDR3 region has 14 residues.

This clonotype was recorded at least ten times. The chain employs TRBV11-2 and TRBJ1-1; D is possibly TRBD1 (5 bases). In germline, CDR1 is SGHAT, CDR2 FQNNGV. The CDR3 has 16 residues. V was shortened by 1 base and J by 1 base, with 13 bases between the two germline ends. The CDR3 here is CASSLGRGGGNTEAFF. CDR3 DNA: TGTGCCAGCAGCTTAGGACGAGGCGGGGGGAACACTGAAGCTTTCTTT.

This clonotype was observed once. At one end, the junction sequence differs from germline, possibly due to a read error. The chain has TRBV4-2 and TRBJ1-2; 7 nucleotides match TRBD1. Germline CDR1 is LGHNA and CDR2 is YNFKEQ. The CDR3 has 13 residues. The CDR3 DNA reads TGTGTCAGCAGCCCACAGGGGATCAATGGCCACACCTTC. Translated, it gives CVSSPQGINGHTF.

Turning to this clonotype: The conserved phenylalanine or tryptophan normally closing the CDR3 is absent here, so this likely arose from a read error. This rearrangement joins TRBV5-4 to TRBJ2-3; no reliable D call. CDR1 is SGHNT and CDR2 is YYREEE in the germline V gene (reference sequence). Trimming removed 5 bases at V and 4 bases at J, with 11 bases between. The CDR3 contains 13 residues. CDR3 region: CASSPLTADTQYS. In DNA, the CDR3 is TGTGCCAGCAGTCCCCTCACCGCAGATACGCAGTATTCT.

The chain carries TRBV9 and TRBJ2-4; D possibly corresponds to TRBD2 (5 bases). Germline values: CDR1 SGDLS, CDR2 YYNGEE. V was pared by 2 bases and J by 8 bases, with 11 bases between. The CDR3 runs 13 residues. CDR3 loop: CASSVALDYIQYF. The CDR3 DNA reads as TGTGCCAGCAGCGTCGCACTAGATTACATTCAGTACTTC.

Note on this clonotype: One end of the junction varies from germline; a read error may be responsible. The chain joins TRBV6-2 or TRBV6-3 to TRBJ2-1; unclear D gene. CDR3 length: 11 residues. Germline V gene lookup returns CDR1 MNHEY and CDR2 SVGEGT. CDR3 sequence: CTSSWDDEPFF. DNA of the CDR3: TGTACCAGCAGTTGGGATGATGAGCCGTTCTTC.

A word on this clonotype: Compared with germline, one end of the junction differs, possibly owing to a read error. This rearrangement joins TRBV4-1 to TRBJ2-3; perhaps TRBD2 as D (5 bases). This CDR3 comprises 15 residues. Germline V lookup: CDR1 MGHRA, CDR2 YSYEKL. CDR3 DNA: TGCGCCAACAGCCGGGGTCTGACTGAGGTGAATACGCAGTATTTT. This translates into CANSRGLTEVNTQYF.

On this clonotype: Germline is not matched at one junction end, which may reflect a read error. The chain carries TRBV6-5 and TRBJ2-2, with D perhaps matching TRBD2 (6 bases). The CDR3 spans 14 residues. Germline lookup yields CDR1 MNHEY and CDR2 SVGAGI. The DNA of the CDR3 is TGCGCCAGCAGCGCGGGATTCCTAACCGGGGAACTGTTTTTT. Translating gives CASSAGFLTGELFF.

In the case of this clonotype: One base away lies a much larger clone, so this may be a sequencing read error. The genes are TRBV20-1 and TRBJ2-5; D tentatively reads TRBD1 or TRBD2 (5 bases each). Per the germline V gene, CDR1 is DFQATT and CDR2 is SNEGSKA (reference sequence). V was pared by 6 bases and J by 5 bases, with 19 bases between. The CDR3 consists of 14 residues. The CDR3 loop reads CSANGDGSSETQYF. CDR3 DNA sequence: TGCAGTGCGAATGGGGACGGCTCGAGCGAGACCCAGTACTTC.

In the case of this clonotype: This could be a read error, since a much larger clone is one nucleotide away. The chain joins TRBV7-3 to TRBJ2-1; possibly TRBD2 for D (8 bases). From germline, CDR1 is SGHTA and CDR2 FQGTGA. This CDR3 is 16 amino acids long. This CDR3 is CASSSAGTERGNEQIF. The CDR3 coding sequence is TGTGCCAGCAGCTCAGCCGGGACAGAGCGGGGGAATGAGCAGATCTTC.

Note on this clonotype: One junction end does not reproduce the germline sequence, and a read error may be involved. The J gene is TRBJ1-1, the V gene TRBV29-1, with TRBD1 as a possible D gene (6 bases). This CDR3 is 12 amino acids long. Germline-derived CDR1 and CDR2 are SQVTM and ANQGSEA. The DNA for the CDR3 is TGCAGCCTCCAAACAGGGATCACTGATGCTTTCTTT. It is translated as CSLQTGITDAFF.